The 2 T cell receptor beta chains listed next were all sequenced from one sample in a study of control samples from healthy donors and cancer patients. Sequencing used immunoSEQ multiplex PCR; TCRdb keeps in-frame clones, though not all of them. This table holds 150,000 or so clones, approximately 94% found once. Sequenced input: blood. Every receptor here comes from a woman between 35 and 50 years old in good health.

V and J are TRBV9 and TRBJ2-3; the match to TRBD2 covers 10 bases. Germline CDR1 reads SGDLS; CDR2 reads YYNGEE. V lost 2 bases, J lost 2 bases, and 5 bases stayed unmatched. The CDR3 has 16 residues. CDR3 nucleotides: TGTGCCAGCAGCGTGGCCAGCGGGAGGGCCACAGATACGCAGTATTTT. Its translation is CASSVASGRATDTQYF.

This chain links TRBV6-2 or TRBV6-3 with TRBJ1-1; no definite D call. The CDR3 runs to 11 residues. Germline CDR1 MNHEY, CDR2 SVGEGT. Trimming took off 2 bases at V and 8 bases at J, with 6 bases between the two ends. Here the CDR3 reads CASSYRWEAFF. In DNA, the CDR3 is TGTGCCAGCAGTTACCGGTGGGAAGCTTTCTTT.